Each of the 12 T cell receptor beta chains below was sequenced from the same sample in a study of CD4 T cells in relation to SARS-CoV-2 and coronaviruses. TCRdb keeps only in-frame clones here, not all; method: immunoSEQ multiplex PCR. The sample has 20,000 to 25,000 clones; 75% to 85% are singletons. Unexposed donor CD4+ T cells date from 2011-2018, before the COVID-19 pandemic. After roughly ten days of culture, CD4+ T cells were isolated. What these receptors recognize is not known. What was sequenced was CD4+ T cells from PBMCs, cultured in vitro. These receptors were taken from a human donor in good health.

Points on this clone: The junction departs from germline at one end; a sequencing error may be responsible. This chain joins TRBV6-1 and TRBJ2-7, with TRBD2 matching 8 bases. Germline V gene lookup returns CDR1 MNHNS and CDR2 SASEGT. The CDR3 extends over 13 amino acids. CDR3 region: CASREAGDVEQYF. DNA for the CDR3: TGTGCCAGCCGTGAAGCGGGAGACGTCGAGCAGTACTTC.

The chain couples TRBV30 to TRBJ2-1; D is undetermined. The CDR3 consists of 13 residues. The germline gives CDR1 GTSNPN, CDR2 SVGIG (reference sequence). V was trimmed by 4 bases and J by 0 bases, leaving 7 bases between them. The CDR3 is CAWTPGSYNEQFF. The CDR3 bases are TGTGCCTGGACCCCGGGCTCCTACAATGAGCAGTTCTTC.

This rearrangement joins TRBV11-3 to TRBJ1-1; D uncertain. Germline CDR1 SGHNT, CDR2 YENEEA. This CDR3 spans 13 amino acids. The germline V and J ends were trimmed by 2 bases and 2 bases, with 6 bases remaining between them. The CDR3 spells CASSLSGNTEAFF. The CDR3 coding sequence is TGTGCCAGCAGCTTAAGTGGCAACACTGAAGCTTTCTTT.

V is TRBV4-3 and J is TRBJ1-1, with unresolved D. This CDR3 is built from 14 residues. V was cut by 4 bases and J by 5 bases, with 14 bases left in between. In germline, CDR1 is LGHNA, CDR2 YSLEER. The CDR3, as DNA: TGCGCCAGCAGCCTAAGCCGGGGAGGGACTGAAGCTTTCTTT. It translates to CASSLSRGGTEAFF.

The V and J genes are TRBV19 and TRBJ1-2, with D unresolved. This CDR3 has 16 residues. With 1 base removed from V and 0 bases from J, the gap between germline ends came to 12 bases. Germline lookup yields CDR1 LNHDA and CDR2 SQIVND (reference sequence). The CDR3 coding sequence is TGTGCCAGTAGTATAGTGGGCAGCTCCTCTAACTATGGCTACACCTTC. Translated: CASSIVGSSSNYGYTF.

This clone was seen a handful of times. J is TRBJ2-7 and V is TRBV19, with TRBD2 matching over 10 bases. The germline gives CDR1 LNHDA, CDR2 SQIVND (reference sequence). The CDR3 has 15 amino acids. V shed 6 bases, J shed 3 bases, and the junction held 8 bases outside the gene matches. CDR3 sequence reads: CASSPSGRILYEQYF. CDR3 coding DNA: TGTGCCAGTAGCCCTAGCGGGAGAATTCTCTACGAGCAGTACTTC.

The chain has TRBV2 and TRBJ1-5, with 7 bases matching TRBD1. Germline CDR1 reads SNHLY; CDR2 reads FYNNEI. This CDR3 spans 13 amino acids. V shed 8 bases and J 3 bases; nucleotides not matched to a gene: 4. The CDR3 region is CASSTGLNQPQHF. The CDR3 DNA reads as TGTGCCAGCTCGACAGGGCTCAATCAGCCCCAGCATTTT.

CDR3 sequence (DNA): TGTGCCAGTCACAGGGGAGATCGTTCACCCCTCCACTTT. This translates into CASHRGDRSPLHF. The V gene is TRBV27, the J gene TRBJ1-6; 7 bases line up with TRBD1. Trimming took 9 bases from V and 9 from J; bases not matched to a gene: 8. Germline V gene data show CDR1 as MNHEY and CDR2 as SMNVEV (reference sequence). The CDR3 contains 13 residues.

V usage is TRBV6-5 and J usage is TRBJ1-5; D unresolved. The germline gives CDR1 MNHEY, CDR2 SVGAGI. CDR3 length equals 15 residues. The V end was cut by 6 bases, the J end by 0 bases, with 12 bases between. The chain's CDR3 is CASSQVGFSNQPQHF. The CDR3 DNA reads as TGTGCCAGCAGCCAAGTAGGGTTTAGCAATCAGCCCCAGCATTTT.

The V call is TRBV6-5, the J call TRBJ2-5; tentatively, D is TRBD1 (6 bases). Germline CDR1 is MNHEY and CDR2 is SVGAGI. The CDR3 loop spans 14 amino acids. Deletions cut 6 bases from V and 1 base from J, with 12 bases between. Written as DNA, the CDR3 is TGTGCCAGCAGCCCCGGGACACCCCAAGAGACCCAGTACTTC. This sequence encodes CASSPGTPQETQYF.

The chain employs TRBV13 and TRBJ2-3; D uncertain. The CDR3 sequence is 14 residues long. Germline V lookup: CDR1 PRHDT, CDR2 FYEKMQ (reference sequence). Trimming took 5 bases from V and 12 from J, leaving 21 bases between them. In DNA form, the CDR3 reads TGTGCCAGCAGCCACGATATTTCGAACCAGGCCCAGTATTTT. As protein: CASSHDISNQAQYF.

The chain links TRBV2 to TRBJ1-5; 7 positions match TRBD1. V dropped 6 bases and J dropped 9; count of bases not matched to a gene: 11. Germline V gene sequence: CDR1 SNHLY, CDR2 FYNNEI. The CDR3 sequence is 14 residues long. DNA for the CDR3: TGTGCCAGCAGACCCGGGACAGCGGTGGGGCCCCAGCATTTT. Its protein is CASRPGTAVGPQHF.